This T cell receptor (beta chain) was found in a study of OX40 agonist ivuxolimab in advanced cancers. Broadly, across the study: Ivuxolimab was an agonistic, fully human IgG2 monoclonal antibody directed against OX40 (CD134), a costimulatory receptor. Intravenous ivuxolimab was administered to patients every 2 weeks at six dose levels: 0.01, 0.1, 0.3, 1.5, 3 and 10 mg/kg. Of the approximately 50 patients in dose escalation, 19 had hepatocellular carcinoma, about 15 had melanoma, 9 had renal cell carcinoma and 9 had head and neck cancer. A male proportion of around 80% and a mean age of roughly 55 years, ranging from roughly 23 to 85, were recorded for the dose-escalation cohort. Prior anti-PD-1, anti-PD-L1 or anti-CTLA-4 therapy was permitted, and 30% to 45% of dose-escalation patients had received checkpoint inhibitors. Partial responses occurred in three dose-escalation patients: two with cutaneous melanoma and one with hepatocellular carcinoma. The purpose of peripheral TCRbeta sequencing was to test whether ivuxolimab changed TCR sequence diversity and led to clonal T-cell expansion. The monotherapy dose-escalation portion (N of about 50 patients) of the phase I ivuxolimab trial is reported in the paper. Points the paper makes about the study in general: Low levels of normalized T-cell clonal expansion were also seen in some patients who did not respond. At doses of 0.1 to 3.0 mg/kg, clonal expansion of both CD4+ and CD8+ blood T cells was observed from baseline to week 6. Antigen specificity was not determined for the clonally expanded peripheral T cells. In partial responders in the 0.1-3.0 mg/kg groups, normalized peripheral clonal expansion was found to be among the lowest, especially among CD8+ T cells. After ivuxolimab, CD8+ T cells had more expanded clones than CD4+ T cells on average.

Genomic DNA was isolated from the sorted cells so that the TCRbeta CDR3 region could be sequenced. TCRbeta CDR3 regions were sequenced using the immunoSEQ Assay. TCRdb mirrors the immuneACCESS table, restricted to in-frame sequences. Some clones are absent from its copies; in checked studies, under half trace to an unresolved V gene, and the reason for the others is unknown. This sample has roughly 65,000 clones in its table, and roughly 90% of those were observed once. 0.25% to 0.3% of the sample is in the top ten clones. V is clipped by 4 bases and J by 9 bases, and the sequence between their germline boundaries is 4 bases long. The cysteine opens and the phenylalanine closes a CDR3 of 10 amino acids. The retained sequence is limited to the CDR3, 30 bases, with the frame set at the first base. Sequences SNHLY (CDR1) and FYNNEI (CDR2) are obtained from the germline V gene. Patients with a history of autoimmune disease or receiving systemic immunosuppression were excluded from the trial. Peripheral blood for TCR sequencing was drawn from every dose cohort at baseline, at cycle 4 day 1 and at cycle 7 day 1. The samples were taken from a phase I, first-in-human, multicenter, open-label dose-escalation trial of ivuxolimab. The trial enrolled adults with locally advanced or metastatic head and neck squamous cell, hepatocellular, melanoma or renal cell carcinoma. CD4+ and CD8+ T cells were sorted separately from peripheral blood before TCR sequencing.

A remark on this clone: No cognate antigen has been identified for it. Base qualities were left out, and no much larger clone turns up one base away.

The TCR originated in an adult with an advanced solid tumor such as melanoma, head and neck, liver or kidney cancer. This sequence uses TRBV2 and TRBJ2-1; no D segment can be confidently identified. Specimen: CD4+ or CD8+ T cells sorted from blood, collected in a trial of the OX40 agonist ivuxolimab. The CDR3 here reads CASSGVEQFF. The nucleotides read TGTGCCAGCAGTGGCGTTGAGCAGTTCTTC. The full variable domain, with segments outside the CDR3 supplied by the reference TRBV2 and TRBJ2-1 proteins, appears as EPEVTQTPSHQVTQMGQEVILRCVPISNHLYFYWYRQILGQKVEFLVSFYNNEISEKSEIFDDQFSVERPDGSNFTLKIRSTKLEDSAMYFCASSGVEQFFGPGTRLTVL.